This TCR beta chain appears in the sequencing data of a study of response to subunit inactivated influenza vaccine. Study-wide results and caveats: The authors suggested that few new T cells are recruited per seasonal influenza vaccination.

TCRdb used MiXCR to reprocess the RT-PCR reads, holding one entry per CDR3 protein. The sample has 500,000 or so distinct CDR3 sequences, approximately 15% seen once. The germline V and J ends were trimmed by 6 bases and 7 bases, with 13 bases remaining between them. Per germline, CDR1 SGHVS and CDR2 FQNEAQ. The length of the CDR3 is 13 residues. A few counts support this clonotype. What it binds is unknown. This sample comprised CD4+ T cells sorted from PBMCs, obtained roughly 24 months after vaccination. This receptor was obtained from a man aged 45-69 years who received an inactivated influenza vaccine. The V and J genes are TRBV7-8 and TRBJ2-1; TRBD2 might be the D (5 bases). CDR3 nucleotide sequence: TGTGCCAGCAGTCCGACCACTAGGAATGAGCAGTTCTTC. It translates to CASSPTTRNEQFF.